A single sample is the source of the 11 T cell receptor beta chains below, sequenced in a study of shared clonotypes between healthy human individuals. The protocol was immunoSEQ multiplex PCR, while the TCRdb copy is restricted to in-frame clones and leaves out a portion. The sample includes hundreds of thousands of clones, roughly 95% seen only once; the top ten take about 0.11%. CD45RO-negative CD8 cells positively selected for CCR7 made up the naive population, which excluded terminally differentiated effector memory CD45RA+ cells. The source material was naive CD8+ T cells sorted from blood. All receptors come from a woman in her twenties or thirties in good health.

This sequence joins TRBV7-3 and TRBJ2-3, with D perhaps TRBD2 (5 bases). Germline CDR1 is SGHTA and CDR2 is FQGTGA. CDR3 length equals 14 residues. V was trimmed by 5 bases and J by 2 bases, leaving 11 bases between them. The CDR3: CASSPGLPTDTQYF. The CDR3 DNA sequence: TGTGCCAGCAGCCCTGGACTTCCCACAGATACGCAGTATTTT.

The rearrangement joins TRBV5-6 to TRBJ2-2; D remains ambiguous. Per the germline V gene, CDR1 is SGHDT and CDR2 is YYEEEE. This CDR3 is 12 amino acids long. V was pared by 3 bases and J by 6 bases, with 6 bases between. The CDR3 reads CASSYIAGELFF. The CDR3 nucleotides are TGTGCCAGCAGCTATATCGCCGGGGAGCTGTTTTTT.

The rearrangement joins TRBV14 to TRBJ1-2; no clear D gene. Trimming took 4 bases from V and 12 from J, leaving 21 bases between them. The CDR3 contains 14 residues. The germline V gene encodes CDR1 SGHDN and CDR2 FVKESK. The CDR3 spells CASSRGGGELVDTF. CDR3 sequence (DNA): TGTGCCAGCAGCCGGGGAGGTGGAGAACTTGTTGACACCTTC. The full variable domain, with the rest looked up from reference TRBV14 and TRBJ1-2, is EAGVTQFPSHSVIEKGQTVTLRCDPISGHDNLYWYRRVMGKEIKFLLHFVKESKQDESGMPNNRFLAERTGGTYSTLKVQPAELEDSGVYFCASSRGGGELVDTFGSGTRLTVV.

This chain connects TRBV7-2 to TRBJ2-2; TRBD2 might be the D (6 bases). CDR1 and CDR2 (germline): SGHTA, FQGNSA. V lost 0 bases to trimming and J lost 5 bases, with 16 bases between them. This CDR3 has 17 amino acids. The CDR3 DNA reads TGTGCCAGCAGCTTAGCCGTGGGGGGAAAACGTACCGGGGAGCTGTTTTTT. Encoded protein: CASSLAVGGKRTGELFF.

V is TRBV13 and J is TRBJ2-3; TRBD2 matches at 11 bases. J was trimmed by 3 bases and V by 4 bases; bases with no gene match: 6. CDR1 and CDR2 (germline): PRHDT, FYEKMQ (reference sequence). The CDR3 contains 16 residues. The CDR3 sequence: CASSSPGTSGTDTQYF. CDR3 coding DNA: TGTGCCAGCAGCTCGCCCGGGACTAGCGGTACAGATACGCAGTATTTT.

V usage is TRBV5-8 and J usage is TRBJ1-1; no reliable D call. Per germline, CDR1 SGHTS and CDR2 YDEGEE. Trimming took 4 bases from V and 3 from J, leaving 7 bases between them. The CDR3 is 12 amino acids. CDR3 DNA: TGTGCCAGCAGCGCAGGTCACACTGAAGCTTTCTTT. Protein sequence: CASSAGHTEAFF.

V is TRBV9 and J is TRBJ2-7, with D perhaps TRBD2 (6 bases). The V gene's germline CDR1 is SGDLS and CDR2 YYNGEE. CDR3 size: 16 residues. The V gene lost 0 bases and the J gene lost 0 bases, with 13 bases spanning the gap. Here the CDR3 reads CASSVDAGMSSYEQYF. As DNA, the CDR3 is TGTGCCAGCAGCGTAGACGCGGGAATGAGCTCCTACGAGCAGTACTTC. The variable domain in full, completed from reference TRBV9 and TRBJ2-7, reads DSGVTQTPKHLITATGQRVTLRCSPRSGDLSVYWYQQSLDQGLQFLIQYYNGEERAKGNILERFSAQQFPDLHSELNLSSLELGDSALYFCASSVDAGMSSYEQYFGPGTRLTVT.

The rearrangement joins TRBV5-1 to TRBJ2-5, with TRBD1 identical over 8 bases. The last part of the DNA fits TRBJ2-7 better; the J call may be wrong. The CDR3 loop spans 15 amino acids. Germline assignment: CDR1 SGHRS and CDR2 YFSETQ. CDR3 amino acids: CASSFWGQDVYEQYF. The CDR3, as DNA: TGCGCCAGCAGCTTTTGGGGACAGGACGTCTACGAGCAGTACTTC.

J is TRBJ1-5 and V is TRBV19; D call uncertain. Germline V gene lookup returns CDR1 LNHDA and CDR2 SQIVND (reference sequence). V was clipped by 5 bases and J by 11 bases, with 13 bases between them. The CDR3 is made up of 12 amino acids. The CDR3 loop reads CASSSLVIAQHF. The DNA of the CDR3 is TGTGCCAGTAGTTCATTGGTTATCGCCCAGCATTTT.

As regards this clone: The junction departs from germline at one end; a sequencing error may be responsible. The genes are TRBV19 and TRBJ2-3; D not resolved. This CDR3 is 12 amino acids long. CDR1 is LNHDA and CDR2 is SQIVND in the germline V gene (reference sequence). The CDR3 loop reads CASSIAGSTEYF. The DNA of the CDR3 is TGTGCCAGTAGTATAGCTGGATCTACGGAGTATTTT.

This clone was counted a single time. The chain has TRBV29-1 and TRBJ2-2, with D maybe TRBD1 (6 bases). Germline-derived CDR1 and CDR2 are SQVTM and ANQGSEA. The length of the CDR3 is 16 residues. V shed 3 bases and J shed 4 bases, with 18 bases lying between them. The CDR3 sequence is CSVESSRGSGTGELFF. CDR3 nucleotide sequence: TGCAGCGTTGAGAGTAGTAGGGGGTCCGGCACCGGGGAGCTGTTTTTT.